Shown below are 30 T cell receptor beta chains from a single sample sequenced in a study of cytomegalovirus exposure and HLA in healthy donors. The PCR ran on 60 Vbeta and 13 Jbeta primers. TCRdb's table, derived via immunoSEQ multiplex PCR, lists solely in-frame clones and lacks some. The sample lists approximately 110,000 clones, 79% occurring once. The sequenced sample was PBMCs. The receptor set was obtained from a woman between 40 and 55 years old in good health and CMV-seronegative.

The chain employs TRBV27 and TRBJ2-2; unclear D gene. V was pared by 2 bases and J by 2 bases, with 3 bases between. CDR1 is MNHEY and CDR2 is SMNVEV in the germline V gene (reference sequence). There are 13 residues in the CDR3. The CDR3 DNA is TGTGCCAGCAGTTTACTTAACACCGGGGAGCTGTTTTTT. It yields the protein CASSLLNTGELFF.

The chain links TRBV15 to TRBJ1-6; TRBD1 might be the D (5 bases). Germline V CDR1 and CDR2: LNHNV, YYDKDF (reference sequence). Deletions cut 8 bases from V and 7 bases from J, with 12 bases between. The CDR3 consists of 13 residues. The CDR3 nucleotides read TGTGCCACCGCCATAGGGGCAAATTCACCCCTCCACTTT. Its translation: CATAIGANSPLHF.

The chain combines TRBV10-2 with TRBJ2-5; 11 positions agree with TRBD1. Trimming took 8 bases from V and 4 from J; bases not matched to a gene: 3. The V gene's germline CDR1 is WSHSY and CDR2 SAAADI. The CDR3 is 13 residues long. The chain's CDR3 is CASGTGGPETQYF. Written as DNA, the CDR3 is TGCGCCAGCGGGACAGGGGGTCCAGAGACCCAGTACTTC.

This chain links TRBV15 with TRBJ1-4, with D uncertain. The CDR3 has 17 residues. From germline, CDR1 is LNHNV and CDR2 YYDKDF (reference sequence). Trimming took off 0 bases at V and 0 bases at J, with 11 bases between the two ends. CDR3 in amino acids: CATSRDLASATNEKLFF. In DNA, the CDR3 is TGTGCCACCAGCAGAGATTTAGCCTCTGCAACTAATGAAAAACTGTTTTTT.

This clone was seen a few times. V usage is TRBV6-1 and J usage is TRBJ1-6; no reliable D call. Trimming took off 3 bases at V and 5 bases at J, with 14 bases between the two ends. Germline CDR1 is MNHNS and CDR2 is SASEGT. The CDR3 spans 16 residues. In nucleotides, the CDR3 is TGTGCCAGCAGTGAGCTGGACGGGATAAATAATTCACCCCTCCACTTT. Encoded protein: CASSELDGINNSPLHF.

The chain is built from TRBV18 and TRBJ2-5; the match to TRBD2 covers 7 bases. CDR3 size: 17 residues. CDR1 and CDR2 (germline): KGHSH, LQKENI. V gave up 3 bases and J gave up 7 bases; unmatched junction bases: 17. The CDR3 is CASSPRTELAGLPTQYF. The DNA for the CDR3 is TGTGCCAGCTCACCTAGGACGGAATTAGCGGGCCTCCCGACCCAGTACTTC.

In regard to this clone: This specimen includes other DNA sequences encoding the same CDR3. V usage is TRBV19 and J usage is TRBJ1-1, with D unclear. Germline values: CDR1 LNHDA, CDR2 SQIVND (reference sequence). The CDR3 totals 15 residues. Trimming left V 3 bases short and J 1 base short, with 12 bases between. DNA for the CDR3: TGTGCCAGTAGTATTGGTGTCAGACAGAACACTGAAGCTTTCTTT. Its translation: CASSIGVRQNTEAFF.

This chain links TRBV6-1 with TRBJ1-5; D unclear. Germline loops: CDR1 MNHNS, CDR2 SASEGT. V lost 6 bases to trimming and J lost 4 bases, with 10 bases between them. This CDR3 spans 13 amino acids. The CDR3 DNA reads TGTGCCAGCAGCATCTTAGCTAATCAGCCCCAGCATTTT. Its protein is CASSILANQPQHF.

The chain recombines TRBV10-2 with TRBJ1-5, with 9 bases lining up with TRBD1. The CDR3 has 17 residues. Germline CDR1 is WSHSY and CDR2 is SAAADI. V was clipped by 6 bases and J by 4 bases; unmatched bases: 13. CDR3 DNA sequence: TGCGCCAGCAGCGATACAGGGGGCAAGTGGAGGAATCAGCCCCAGCATTTT. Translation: CASSDTGGKWRNQPQHF.

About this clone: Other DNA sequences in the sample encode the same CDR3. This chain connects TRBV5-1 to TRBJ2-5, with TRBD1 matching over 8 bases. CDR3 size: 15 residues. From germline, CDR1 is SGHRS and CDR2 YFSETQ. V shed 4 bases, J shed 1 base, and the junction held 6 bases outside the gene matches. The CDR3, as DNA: TGCGCCAGCAGCCCGGGGACAGGAGGCCAAGAGACCCAGTACTTC. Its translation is CASSPGTGGQETQYF.

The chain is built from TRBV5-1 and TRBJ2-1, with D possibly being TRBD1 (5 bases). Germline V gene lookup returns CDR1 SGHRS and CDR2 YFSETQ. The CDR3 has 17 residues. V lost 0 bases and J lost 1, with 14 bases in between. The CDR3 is CASSLAGREGSYNEQFF. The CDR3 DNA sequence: TGCGCCAGCAGCTTGGCCGGCAGGGAAGGGTCCTACAATGAGCAGTTCTTC.

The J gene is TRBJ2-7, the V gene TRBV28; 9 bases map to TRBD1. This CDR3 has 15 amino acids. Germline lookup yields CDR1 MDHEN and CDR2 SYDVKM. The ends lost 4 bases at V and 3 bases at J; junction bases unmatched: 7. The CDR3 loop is CASSSPGQGSYEQYF. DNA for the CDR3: TGTGCCAGCAGTTCCCCGGGACAGGGAAGCTACGAGCAGTACTTC. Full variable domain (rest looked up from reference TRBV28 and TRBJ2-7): DVKVTQSSRYLVKRTGEKVFLECVQDMDHENMFWYRQDPGLGLRLIYFSYDVKMKEKGDIPEGYSVSREKKERFSLILESASTNQTSMYLCASSSPGQGSYEQYFGPGTRLTVT.

CDR3 in amino acids: CASSIIRADTQYF. The CDR3 nucleotides read TGTGCCAGCAGCATTATCCGGGCAGATACGCAGTATTTT. The chain recombines TRBV7-2 with TRBJ2-3; D not certain. Per the germline V gene, CDR1 is SGHTA and CDR2 is FQGNSA. V lost 5 bases and J lost 4, with 10 bases in between. The CDR3 loop spans 13 amino acids.

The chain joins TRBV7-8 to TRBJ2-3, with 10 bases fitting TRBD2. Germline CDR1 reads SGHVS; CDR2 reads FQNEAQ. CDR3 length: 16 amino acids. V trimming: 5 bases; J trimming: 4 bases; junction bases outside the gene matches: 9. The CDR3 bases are TGTGCCAGCAGCCACGTGAGCGGGGGGGCCCCAGATACGCAGTATTTT. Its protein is CASSHVSGGAPDTQYF.

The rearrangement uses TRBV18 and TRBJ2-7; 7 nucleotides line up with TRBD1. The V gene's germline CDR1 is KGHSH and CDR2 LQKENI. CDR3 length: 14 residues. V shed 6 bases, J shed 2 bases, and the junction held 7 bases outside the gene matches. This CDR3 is CASSTTGEPYEQYF. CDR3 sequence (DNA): TGTGCCAGCTCCACCACAGGGGAGCCCTACGAGCAGTACTTC.

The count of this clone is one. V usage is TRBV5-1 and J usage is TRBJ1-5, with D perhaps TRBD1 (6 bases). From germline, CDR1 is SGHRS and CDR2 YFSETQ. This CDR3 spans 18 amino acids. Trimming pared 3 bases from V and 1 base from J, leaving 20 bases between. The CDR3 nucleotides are TGCGCCAGCAGCTCCCCGGACGGGACATTTTGGAGCAATCAGCCCCAGCATTTT. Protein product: CASSSPDGTFWSNQPQHF.

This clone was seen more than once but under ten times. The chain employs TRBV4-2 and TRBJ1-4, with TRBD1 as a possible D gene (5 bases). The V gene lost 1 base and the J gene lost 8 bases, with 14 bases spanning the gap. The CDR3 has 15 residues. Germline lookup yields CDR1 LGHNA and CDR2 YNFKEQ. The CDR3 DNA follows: TGTGCCAGCAGCCAAGCCGGGCCCGGGGGAGAAAAACTGTTTTTT. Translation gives CASSQAGPGGEKLFF.

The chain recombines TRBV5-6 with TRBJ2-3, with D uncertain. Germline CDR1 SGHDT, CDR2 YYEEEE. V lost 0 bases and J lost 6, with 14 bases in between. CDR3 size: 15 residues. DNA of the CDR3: TGTGCCAGCAGCTTGGTACAGAACCTCAAGGATACGCAGTATTTT. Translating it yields CASSLVQNLKDTQYF.

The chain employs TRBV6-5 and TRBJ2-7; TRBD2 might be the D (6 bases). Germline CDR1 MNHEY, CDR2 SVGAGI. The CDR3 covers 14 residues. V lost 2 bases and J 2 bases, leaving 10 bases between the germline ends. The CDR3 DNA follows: TGTGCCAGCAGTTACCGGGAGACCCCCTACGAGCAGTACTTC. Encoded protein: CASSYRETPYEQYF.

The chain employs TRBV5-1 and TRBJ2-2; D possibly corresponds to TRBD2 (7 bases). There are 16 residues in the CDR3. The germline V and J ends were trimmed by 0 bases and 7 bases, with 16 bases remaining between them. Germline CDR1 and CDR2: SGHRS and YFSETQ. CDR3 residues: CASSLEGGGPGGELFF. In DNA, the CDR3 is TGCGCCAGCAGCTTGGAAGGGGGGGGGCCCGGCGGGGAGCTGTTTTTT.

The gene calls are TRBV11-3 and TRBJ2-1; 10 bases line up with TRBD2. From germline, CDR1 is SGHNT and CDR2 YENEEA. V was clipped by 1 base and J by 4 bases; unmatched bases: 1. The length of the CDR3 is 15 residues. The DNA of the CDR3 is TGTGCCAGCAGCTTAGTACTAGCGGGGTACAATGAGCAGTTCTTC. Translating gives CASSLVLAGYNEQFF.

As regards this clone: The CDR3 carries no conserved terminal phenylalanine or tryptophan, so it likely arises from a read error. The CDR3 DNA sequence: TGCGCCAACCAACAGGGGGCTCCTGGTTACGAGCAGTACCTC. This sequence encodes CANQQGAPGYEQYL. The V and J genes are TRBV10-2 and TRBJ2-7; 9 bases are shared with TRBD1. The CDR3 consists of 14 residues. Looked up from germline, CDR1 is WSHSY and CDR2 is SAAADI. The ends lost 10 bases at V and 4 bases at J; junction bases unmatched: 11.

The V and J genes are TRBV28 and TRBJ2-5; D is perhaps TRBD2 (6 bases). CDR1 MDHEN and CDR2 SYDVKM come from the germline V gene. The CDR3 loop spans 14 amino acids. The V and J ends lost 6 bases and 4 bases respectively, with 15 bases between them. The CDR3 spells CASRNAGSGETQYF. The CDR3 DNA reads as TGTGCCAGCAGAAATGCGGGGAGTGGAGAGACCCAGTACTTC.

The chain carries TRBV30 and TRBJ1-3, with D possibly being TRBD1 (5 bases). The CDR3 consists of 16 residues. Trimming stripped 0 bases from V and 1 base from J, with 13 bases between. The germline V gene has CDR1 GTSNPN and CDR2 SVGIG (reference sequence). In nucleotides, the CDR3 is TGTGCCTGGAGTGTAAGGGGCACTAATTCTGGAAACACCATATATTTT. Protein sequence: CAWSVRGTNSGNTIYF.

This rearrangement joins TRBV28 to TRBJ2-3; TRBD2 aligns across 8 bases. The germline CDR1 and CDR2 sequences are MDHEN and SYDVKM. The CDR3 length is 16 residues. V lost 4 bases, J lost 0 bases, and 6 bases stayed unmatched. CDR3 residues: CASSSGGRASTDTQYF. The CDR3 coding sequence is TGTGCCAGCAGTTCGGGGGGGAGAGCTAGCACAGATACGCAGTATTTT. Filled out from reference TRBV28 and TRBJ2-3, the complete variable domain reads DVKVTQSSRYLVKRTGEKVFLECVQDMDHENMFWYRQDPGLGLRLIYFSYDVKMKEKGDIPEGYSVSREKKERFSLILESASTNQTSMYLCASSSGGRASTDTQYFGPGTRLTVL.

In DNA form, the CDR3 reads TGTGCCAGCCGCCCTGATTCAGGATCTAACTATGGCTACACCTTC. Translation gives CASRPDSGSNYGYTF. The chain joins TRBV28 to TRBJ1-2; D is ambiguous. This CDR3 spans 15 amino acids. CDR1 and CDR2 from the germline V gene are MDHEN and SYDVKM. V was clipped by 8 bases and J by 0 bases, with 16 bases between them.

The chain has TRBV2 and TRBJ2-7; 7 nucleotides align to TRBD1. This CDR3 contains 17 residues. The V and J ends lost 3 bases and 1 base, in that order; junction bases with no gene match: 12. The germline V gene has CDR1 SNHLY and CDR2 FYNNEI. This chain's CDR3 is CASSDIPTGEKSYEQYF. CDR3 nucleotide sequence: TGTGCCAGCAGTGATATCCCCACAGGGGAAAAATCCTACGAGCAGTACTTC. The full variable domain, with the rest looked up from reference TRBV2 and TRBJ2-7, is EPEVTQTPSHQVTQMGQEVILRCVPISNHLYFYWYRQILGQKVEFLVSFYNNEISEKSEIFDDQFSVERPDGSNFTLKIRSTKLEDSAMYFCASSDIPTGEKSYEQYFGPGTRLTVT.

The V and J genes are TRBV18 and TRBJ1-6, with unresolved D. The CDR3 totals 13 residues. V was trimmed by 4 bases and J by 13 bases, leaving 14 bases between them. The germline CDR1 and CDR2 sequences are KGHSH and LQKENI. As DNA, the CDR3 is TGTGCCAGCTCACTAACGGGCGGGTTCCCCCTCCACTTT. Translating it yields CASSLTGGFPLHF. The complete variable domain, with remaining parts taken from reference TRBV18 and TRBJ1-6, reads NAGVMQNPRHLVRRRGQEARLRCSPMKGHSHVYWYRQLPEEGLKFMVYLQKENIIDESGMPKERFSAEFPKEGPSILRIQQVVRGDSAAYFCASSLTGGFPLHFGNGTRLTVT.

CDR3 amino acids: CASSQVMAGPQGYTF. The CDR3 DNA follows: TGTGCCAGCAGCCAAGTAATGGCAGGGCCCCAGGGCTACACCTTC. The chain is built from TRBV4-2 and TRBJ1-2; D is perhaps TRBD1 (5 bases). Trimming stripped 1 base from V and 8 bases from J, with 17 bases between. Germline CDR1 reads LGHNA; CDR2 reads YNFKEQ. This CDR3 spans 15 amino acids.

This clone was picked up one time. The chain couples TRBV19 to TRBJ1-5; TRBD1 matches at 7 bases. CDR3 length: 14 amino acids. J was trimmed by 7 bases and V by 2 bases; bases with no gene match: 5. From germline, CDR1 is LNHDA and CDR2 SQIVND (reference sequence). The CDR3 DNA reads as TGTGCCAGTAGTATATACAGGGGTGGGCAGCCCCAGCATTTT. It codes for CASSIYRGGQPQHF. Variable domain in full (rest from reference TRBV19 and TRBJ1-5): DGGITQSPKYLFRKEGQNVTLSCEQNLNHDAMYWYRQDPGQGLRLIYYSQIVNDFQKGDIAEGYSVSREKKESFPLTVTSAQKNPTAFYLCASSIYRGGQPQHFGDGTRLSIL.